These T cell receptor beta chains were read from a single sample in a study of OX40 agonist ivuxolimab in advanced cancers. The protocol was immunoSEQ multiplex PCR, while the TCRdb copy is restricted to in-frame clones and leaves out a portion. The sample contains some 15,000 clones, approximately 75% of which appear only once. The specimen comprised CD4+ or CD8+ T cells sorted from blood, sampled in a trial of the OX40 agonist ivuxolimab. These receptors were obtained from an adult with an advanced solid tumor such as melanoma, head and neck, liver or kidney cancer. CDR3s include the opening cysteine and the closing phenylalanine or tryptophan. Each record gives: D gene, V gene, clone size, J gene, CDR3 DNA, CDR3 protein. The D gene is left open where the match is weak. A clone size is listed for some rows: how often the clone was seen (once, few, many), or a class if it is expanded.

-	TRBV5-1	-	TRBJ2-3	TGCGCCAGCAGCTTATTGGGGCGCACAGATACGCAGTATTTT	CASSLLGRTDTQYF
-	TRBV2	-	TRBJ2-5	TGTGCCAGCAGCGCAGGGGTTATACGCGAAGAGACCCAGTACTTC	CASSAGVIREETQYF
-	TRBV13	-	TRBJ2-7	TGTGCCAGCAGCTTGGTGACCGGGGACTACGAGCAGTACTTC	CASSLVTGDYEQYF
TRBD1	TRBV28	once	TRBJ1-5	TGTGCCAGCAGTTTTAGGGGACAGGGGAATCAGCCCCAGCATTTT	CASSFRGQGNQPQHF
-	TRBV9	-	TRBJ2-3	TGTGCCAGCAGCGTAGATCCGGGAATTTTAGTGGATACGCAGTATTTT	CASSVDPGILVDTQYF
-	TRBV7-9	-	TRBJ1-2	TGTGCCAGCAGCTTTTCTGACCAGGTGAACTATGGCTACACCTTC	CASSFSDQVNYGYTF
-	TRBV7-8	-	TRBJ2-7	TGTGCCAGCAGCTTTGTCCAGCCTTCCTACGAGCAGTACTTC	CASSFVQPSYEQYF
-	TRBV7-9	-	TRBJ1-5	TGTGCCACCTCAAGCTTATTGGGGATAAGCAATCAGCCCCAGCATTTT	CATSSLLGISNQPQHF
TRBD1	TRBV29-1	medium-sized	TRBJ1-2	TGCAGCGTTGAAGATGGACGGACAGGGGTATTGGGCTACACCTTC	CSVEDGRTGVLGYTF
TRBD1	TRBV9	-	TRBJ2-4	TGTGCCAGCAGCGAGCGGACAGGGGCCAAAAACATTCAGTACTTC	CASSERTGAKNIQYF
TRBD2	TRBV7-6	-	TRBJ2-7	TGTGCCAGCAGCTTTAGCGGGAGCTACGAGCAGTACTTC	CASSFSGSYEQYF
-	TRBV9	few	TRBJ2-3	TGTGCCAGCAGCCCACCCAATTCGGGAGATACGCAGTATTTT	CASSPPNSGDTQYF
-	TRBV11-3	medium-sized	TRBJ2-1	TGTGCCAGCAGCTTAGTTTTAGGAGGCCCCTACAATGAGCAGTTCTTC	CASSLVLGGPYNEQFF
TRBD1	TRBV14	few	TRBJ1-1	TGTGCCAGCAGCACCCGTCGACAGGGTACCACTGAAGCTTTCTTT	CASSTRRQGTTEAFF
-	TRBV19	-	TRBJ1-1	TGTGCCAGTAGTCCGGGTCCTGAAGCTTTCTTT	CASSPGPEAFF
TRBD1	TRBV19	-	TRBJ1-2	TGTGCCAGTAGTATAGGGGACAGGGGTCCCTATGGCTACACCTTC	CASSIGDRGPYGYTF
-	TRBV4-3	few	TRBJ2-3	TGCGCCAGCAGCGCCAACTTGAGGGGCACAGATACGCAGTATTTT	CASSANLRGTDTQYF
TRBD1	TRBV15	-	TRBJ1-1	TGTGCCACCAGCAGTTCAAAGACAGGGACCGCTGAAGCTTTCTTT	CATSSSKTGTAEAFF
TRBD2	TRBV6-6	-	TRBJ2-7	TGTGCCAGCAGTCCTAGCGGGGGCTACGAGCAGTACTTC	CASSPSGGYEQYF
TRBD1	TRBV2	medium-sized	TRBJ2-1	TGTGCCAGTCCTAACAGGGGAGACAATGAGCAGTTCTTC	CASPNRGDNEQFF
TRBD1	TRBV6-1	-	TRBJ2-7	TGTGCCAGCAGTGAAGCCAGGGCAGGGACAGACACCTACGAGCAGTACTTC	CASSEARAGTDTYEQYF
-	TRBV6-4	-	TRBJ1-1	TGTGCCAGCAGTGACCGGGACAACACTGAAGCTTTCTTT	CASSDRDNTEAFF
-	TRBV4-1	-	TRBJ2-1	TGCGCCAGCAGCCTTCACGACAGCTACAATGAGCAGTTCTTC	CASSLHDSYNEQFF
TRBD2	TRBV4-2	few	TRBJ2-1	TGTGCATACGGGACTAGCGGGAGATTTGAGCAGTTCTTC	CAYGTSGRFEQFF
-	TRBV7-9	-	TRBJ2-3	TGTGCCAGCAGCCCGCGGGGCCTAGGAGGCACAGATACGCAGTATTTT	CASSPRGLGGTDTQYF
-	TRBV4-3	-	TRBJ1-5	TGCGCCAGCAGCCTCACCACGGGGAACAATCAGCCCCAGCATTTT	CASSLTTGNNQPQHF
TRBD1	TRBV27	-	TRBJ1-1	TGTGCCAGCAGTTTGTCCGGGACAGGGCGCACTGAAGCTTTCTTT	CASSLSGTGRTEAFF
-	TRBV15	-	TRBJ1-4	TGTGCCACCAGCAGAGGCCCGACTAATGAAAAACTGTTTTTT	CATSRGPTNEKLFF
-	TRBV4-3	-	TRBJ2-2	TGCGCCAGCAGCCGGGACCGTCAAACCGGGGAGCTGTTTTTT	CASSRDRQTGELFF
TRBD2	TRBV7-8	-	TRBJ2-1	TGTGCCAGCAGCTCCGTAGCGGGAGAGGTTGAGCAGTTCTTC	CASSSVAGEVEQFF
-	TRBV19	-	TRBJ2-1	TGTGCCAGTAGTAACAGTCAGGTGGGCTACAATGAGCAGTTCTTC	CASSNSQVGYNEQFF
-	TRBV9	-	TRBJ2-1	TGTGCCAGCAGCGTAGATAGCGGAAACAATGAGCAGTTCTTC	CASSVDSGNNEQFF
TRBD2	TRBV7-9	once	TRBJ2-7	TGTGCCAGCAGCTCGAACATAGCGGGAGGAACCTACGAGCAGTACTTC	CASSSNIAGGTYEQYF
-	TRBV21-1	medium-sized	TRBJ2-2	TGTGCCAGCAGCAAAGGGCAGGGGAACACCGGGGAGCTGTTTTTT	CASSKGQGNTGELFF
TRBD2	TRBV13	-	TRBJ2-7	TGTGCCAGCAGCCTGACTAGCGAGAGATACGAGCAGTACTTC	CASSLTSERYEQYF
-	TRBV18	-	TRBJ2-2	TGTGCCAGCTCACCACCGATTCCTAGCGCCGGGGAGCTGTTTTTT	CASSPPIPSAGELFF
-	TRBV27	-	TRBJ1-2	TGTGCCAGCAGTTCTTCAGGGGTGTTCGGCTACACCTTC	CASSSSGVFGYTF
-	TRBV23-1	-	TRBJ1-5	TGCGCCAGCACCATTTCAAAAGGAAAAGGACTCAATCAGCCCCAGCATTTT	CASTISKGKGLNQPQHF
-	TRBV9	few	TRBJ1-2	TGTGCCAGCAGTCTAGGGAAGGGGGTGGCTGGTGGCTACACCTTC	CASSLGKGVAGGYTF
TRBD1	TRBV4-1	-	TRBJ2-7	TGCGCCAGCAGCCAAAGACAGGGAAAGTCCTACGAGCAGTACTTC	CASSQRQGKSYEQYF